What follows is one T cell receptor (beta chain) and its context. What it binds is unknown. This entry is derived from a study of Graves' ophthalmopathy and Graves' hyperthyroidism. Points from the study as a whole: Prediction of ophthalmopathy progression reached around 71% sensitivity and around 72% specificity.

Investigators amplified TCR beta CDR3 regions from RNA transcripts. First-round RT-PCR employed HTBI primers, with a second-round multiplex PCR after it. MiXCR, applied by TCRdb to the multiplex PCR reads, yields one record per CDR3 protein. This table holds 300,000 to 400,000 distinct CDR3 sequences, around a sixth found once. CAS ≥3, NOSPECS ≥4, moderate-to-severe activity and duration under 3 months marked donors with ophthalmopathy. Trimming pared 5 bases from V and 2 bases from J, leaving 9 bases between. This CDR3 comprises 12 residues. Per the germline V gene, CDR1 is SQVTM and CDR2 is ANQGSEA.

The sequencing input was peripheral blood. This sequence was found in an adult man with Graves' ophthalmopathy. J is TRBJ2-5 and V is TRBV29-1, with unresolved D. The CDR3 sequence: CSVTLGQETQYF. The CDR3 region has the DNA TGCAGCGTTACTCTAGGGCAAGAGACCCAGTACTTC.